This is a list of T cell receptor beta chains from one sample in a study of T cells in Graves' hyperthyroidism and ophthalmopathy. MiXCR, applied by TCRdb to the multiplex PCR reads, yields one record per CDR3 protein. The table records more than 350,000 distinct CDR3 sequences, 17% of them present only once. Sample: blood. The receptors here all came from a woman aged 25 to 39 with Graves' hyperthyroidism that later progressed to Graves' ophthalmopathy. CDR3s include the opening cysteine and the closing phenylalanine or tryptophan. The D gene is left open where the match is weak. Where a row states a size, it is once, few, many or the class of an expanded clone; other rows omit it.

TRBV20-1	NA	few	TRBJ2-7	TGCAGTGGGCTAGGGGGTAGGTCCTACGAGCAGTACTTC	CSGLGGRSYEQYF
TRBV20-1	NA	NA	TRBJ1-1	TGCAGTGCTAGAGATCAGGGAATGAACACTGAAGCTTTCTTT	CSARDQGMNTEAFF
TRBV19	TRBD2	many	TRBJ2-3	TGTGCCAGTAGTATTAGGCGGGAGTCAGATACGCAGTATTTT	CASSIRRESDTQYF
TRBV5-6	NA	few	TRBJ2-7	TGTGCCAGCAGCCAACCGACAGGCCCGAGGGGCGAGCAGTACTTC	CASSQPTGPRGEQYF
TRBV2	NA	many	TRBJ2-5	TGTGCCAGCAGGAATTTGGGAGAGACCCAGTACTTC	CASRNLGETQYF
TRBV28	NA	many	TRBJ2-7	TGTGCCAGAATCCCCGGACGGCTAGCGCAGTACTTC	CARIPGRLAQYF
TRBV28	NA	NA	TRBJ1-5	TGTGCCAGCAGTTCCCAAGATCAGCCCCAGCATTTT	CASSSQDQPQHF
TRBV5-1	NA	many	TRBJ1-2	TGCGCCAGCAGCCCCGAGGGGAGCTATGGCTACACCTTC	CASSPEGSYGYTF
TRBV7-9	NA	few	TRBJ1-4	TGTGCCAGCAGCGTTGACGGGGGAGGGGAAAAACTGTTTTTT	CASSVDGGGEKLFF
TRBV2	NA	many	TRBJ2-5	TGTGCCAGCAGTCGCGCGGACGTGGAGACCCAGTACTTC	CASSRADVETQYF
TRBV7-9	NA	NA	TRBJ2-7	TGTGCCAGCAGCTTTACGACAGCCTCGGGGTACTACTACGAGCAGTACTTC	CASSFTTASGYYYEQYF
TRBV2	NA	NA	TRBJ2-6	TGTGCCAGCATGATGGACGGAGTTACTGGGGCCAACGTCCTGACTTTC	CASMMDGVTGANVLTF
TRBV10-3	TRBD1	many	TRBJ2-6	TGTGCCATCAGTGAGCAGGGGGTACTGCAATCTGGGGCCAACGTCCTGACTTTC	CAISEQGVLQSGANVLTF
TRBV2	TRBD1	many	TRBJ2-1	TGTGCCAGCAGTGCGGGACAGGGGGCGCGTAATGAGCAGTTCTTC	CASSAGQGARNEQFF
TRBV18	NA	many	TRBJ1-4	TGTGCCAGCTCAGGGACGGTGAATGAAAAACTGTTTTTT	CASSGTVNEKLFF
TRBV27	NA	few	TRBJ2-7	TGTGCCAGCAGTTTAAGAATCGACGAGCAGTACTTC	CASSLRIDEQYF
TRBV5-1	NA	many	TRBJ2-7	TGCGCCAGCAGCTTGGCCGTGGACTTCTCCTACGAGCAGTACTTC	CASSLAVDFSYEQYF
TRBV2	NA	NA	TRBJ2-5	TGTGCCAGCAGAGAATTAGGACAGCTACAAGAGACCCAGTACTTC	CASRELGQLQETQYF
TRBV29-1	TRBD1	NA	TRBJ1-2	TGCAGCGTTGTTATCACAGAACAGGGGGCAATGGGTGGCTACACCTTC	CSVVITEQGAMGGYTF
TRBV19	NA	NA	TRBJ2-2	TGTGCCAGCACTACGCACAGACAGAACACCGGGGAGCTGTTTTTT	CASTTHRQNTGELFF
TRBV27	NA	NA	TRBJ1-5	TGTGCCAGCAGTTTAATCGGTGGAAGCAATCAGCCCCAGCATTTT	CASSLIGGSNQPQHF
TRBV3-1	NA	NA	TRBJ2-3	TGTGCCAGCAGCCAATCCCGGGACAAATACACAGATACGCAGTATTTT	CASSQSRDKYTDTQYF
TRBV20-1	TRBD1	NA	TRBJ1-5	TGCAGTGCTAGAGGCATAAGGGACAGGGGTGGGGGATATAGCAATCAGCCCCAGCATTTT	CSARGIRDRGGGYSNQPQHF
TRBV7-2	TRBD2	NA	TRBJ2-3	TGTGCCAGCAGCATCGTACTAGCGGGAGGATCGGATACGCAGTATTTT	CASSIVLAGGSDTQYF
TRBV18	NA	NA	TRBJ1-1	TGTGCCAGCTCGAGGACAAAGAACACTGAAGCTTTCTTT	CASSRTKNTEAFF
TRBV7-2	NA	many	TRBJ1-1	TGTGCCAGCAGCTTAGACTGGGCTCAGAACACTGAAGCTTTCTTT	CASSLDWAQNTEAFF
TRBV12-3/TRBV12-4	TRBD1	many	TRBJ2-1	TGTGCCAGCAGTCTTACAGGGGCCAACAATGAGCAGTTCTTC	CASSLTGANNEQFF
TRBV7-2	NA	NA	TRBJ1-5	TGTGCCAGCAGCCCGCCGGGTGGTACCAATCAGCCCCAGCATTTT	CASSPPGGTNQPQHF
TRBV2	TRBD2	NA	TRBJ2-1	TGTGCCAGCAGTGAGGGACTAGCGGGGATAAATGAGCAGTTCTTC	CASSEGLAGINEQFF
TRBV12-3/TRBV12-4	NA	many	TRBJ2-2	TGTGCCAGCACCACTGAGTACCTGGAGCTGTTTTTT	CASTTEYLELFF
TRBV14	NA	NA	TRBJ1-2	TGTGCCAGCAGCCTTCGGGGTTCAAGGATCTATGGCTACACCTTC	CASSLRGSRIYGYTF
TRBV7-2	NA	NA	TRBJ2-1	TGTGCCAGCAGCTTAGTTGCAGCCTACAATGAGCAGTTCTTC	CASSLVAAYNEQFF
TRBV3-1	NA	many	TRBJ1-1	TGTGCCAGCAGCCAAACCGGGAAGGACACAGGGAAAGCTTTCTTT	CASSQTGKDTGKAFF
TRBV12-3/TRBV12-4	TRBD1	many	TRBJ1-3	TGTGCCAGCAGTTCTAGACAGGGACCTGGAAACACCATATATTTT	CASSSRQGPGNTIYF